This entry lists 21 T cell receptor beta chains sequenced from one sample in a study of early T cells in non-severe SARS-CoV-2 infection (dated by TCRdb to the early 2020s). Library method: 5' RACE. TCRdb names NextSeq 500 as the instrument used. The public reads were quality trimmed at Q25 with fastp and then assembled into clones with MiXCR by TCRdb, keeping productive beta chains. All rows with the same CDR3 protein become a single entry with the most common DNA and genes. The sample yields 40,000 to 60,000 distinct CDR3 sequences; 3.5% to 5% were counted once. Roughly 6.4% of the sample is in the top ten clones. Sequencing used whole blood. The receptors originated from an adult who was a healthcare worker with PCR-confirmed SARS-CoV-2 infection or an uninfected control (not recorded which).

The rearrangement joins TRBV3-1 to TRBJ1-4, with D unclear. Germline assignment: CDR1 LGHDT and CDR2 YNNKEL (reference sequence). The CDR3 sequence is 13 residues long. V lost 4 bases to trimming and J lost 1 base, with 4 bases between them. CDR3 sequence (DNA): TGTGCCAGCAGCCCTGGAACTAATGAAAAACTGTTTTTT. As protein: CASSPGTNEKLFF.

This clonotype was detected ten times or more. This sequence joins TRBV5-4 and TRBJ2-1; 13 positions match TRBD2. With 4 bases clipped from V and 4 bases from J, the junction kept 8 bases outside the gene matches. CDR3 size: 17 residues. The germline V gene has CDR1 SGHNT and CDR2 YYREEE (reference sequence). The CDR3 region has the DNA TGTGCCAGCAGCCCGGGGACTAGCGGGGTACAATACAATGAGCAGTTCTTC. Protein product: CASSPGTSGVQYNEQFF. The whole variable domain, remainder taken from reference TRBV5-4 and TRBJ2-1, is ETGVTQSPTHLIKTRGQQVTLRCSSQSGHNTVSWYQQALGQGPQFIFQYYREEENGRGNFPPRFSGLQFPNYSSELNVNALELDDSALYLCASSPGTSGVQYNEQFFGPGTRLTVL.

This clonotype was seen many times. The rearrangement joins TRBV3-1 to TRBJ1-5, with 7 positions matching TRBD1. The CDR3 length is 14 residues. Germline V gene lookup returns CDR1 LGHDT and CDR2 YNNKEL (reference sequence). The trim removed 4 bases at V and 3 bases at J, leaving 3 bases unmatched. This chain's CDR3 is CASSRTGDNQPQHF. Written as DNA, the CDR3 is TGTGCCAGCAGCCGCACAGGGGACAATCAGCCCCAGCATTTT.

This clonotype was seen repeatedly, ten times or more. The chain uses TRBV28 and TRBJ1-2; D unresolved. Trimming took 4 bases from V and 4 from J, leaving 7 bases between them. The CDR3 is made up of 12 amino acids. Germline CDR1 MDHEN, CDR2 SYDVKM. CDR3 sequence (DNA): TGTGCCAGCAGTTCGGTGGTCTATGGCTACACCTTC. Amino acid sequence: CASSSVVYGYTF.

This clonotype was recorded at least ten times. This chain's CDR3 is CAISGDGAYEQYF. The CDR3 DNA follows: TGTGCCATCAGTGGGGACGGGGCCTACGAGCAGTACTTC. The V call is TRBV10-3, the J call TRBJ2-7; D possibly uses TRBD1 or TRBD2 (5 bases each). Trimming took 4 bases from V and 2 from J, leaving 9 bases between them. There are 13 residues in the CDR3. From germline, CDR1 is ENHRY and CDR2 SYGVKD.

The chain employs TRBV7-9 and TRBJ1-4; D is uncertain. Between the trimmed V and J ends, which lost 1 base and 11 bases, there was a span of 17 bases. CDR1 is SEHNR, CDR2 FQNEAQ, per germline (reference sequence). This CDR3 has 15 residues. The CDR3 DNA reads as TGTGCCAGCAGCTTAGGTGCGGCGGAGAATGGGAAACTGTTTTTT. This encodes CASSLGAAENGKLFF.

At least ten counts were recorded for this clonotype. DNA of the CDR3: TGTGCCAGTAGCTCGACGGAACTGTGGGAGACCCAGTACTTC. Its protein is CASSSTELWETQYF. The genes are TRBV19 and TRBJ2-5; D gene unclear. The ends were cut back, 6 bases at V and 5 bases at J, with 16 bases in the middle. Germline V CDR1 and CDR2: LNHDA, SQIVND (reference sequence). The CDR3 is 14 amino acids.

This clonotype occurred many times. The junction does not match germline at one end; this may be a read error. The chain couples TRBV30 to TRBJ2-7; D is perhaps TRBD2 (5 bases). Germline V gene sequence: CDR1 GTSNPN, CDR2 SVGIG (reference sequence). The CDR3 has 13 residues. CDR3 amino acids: CALSAGESNEQYF. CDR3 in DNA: TGTGCCTTGAGTGCCGGGGAGAGTAACGAGCAGTACTTC.

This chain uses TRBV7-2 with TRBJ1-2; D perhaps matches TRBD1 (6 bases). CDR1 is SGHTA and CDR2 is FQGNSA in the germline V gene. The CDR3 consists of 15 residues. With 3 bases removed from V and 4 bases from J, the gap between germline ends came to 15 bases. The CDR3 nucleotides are TGTGCCAGCAGCTTGGGAAGGGGGATCCGCTATGGCTACACCTTC. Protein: CASSLGRGIRYGYTF.

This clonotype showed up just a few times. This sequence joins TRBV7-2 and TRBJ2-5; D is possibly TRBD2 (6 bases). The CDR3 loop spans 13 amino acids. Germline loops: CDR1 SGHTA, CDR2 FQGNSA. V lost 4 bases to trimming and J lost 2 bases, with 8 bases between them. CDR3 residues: CASSSGTQETQYF. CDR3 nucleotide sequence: TGTGCCAGCAGCTCGGGGACTCAAGAGACCCAGTACTTC.

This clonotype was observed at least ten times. The CDR3 nucleotides read TGTGCCAGCTCACCAAAGGGATCTGGCACAGATACGCAGTATTTT. This encodes CASSPKGSGTDTQYF. The chain links TRBV18 to TRBJ2-3; D remains unclear. The CDR3 loop spans 15 amino acids. V gave up 2 bases and J gave up 1 base, with 10 bases separating them. Per germline, CDR1 KGHSH and CDR2 LQKENI.

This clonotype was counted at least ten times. The CDR3 bases are TGTGCCAGTAGCTGGACAGCATCAACTAATGAAAAACTGTTTTTT. Its translation: CASSWTASTNEKLFF. V is TRBV19 and J is TRBJ1-4; possibly TRBD1 for D (6 bases). Trimming cost V 6 bases and J 0 bases, with 11 bases left between them. Germline values: CDR1 LNHDA, CDR2 SQIVND (reference sequence). CDR3 length equals 15 residues.

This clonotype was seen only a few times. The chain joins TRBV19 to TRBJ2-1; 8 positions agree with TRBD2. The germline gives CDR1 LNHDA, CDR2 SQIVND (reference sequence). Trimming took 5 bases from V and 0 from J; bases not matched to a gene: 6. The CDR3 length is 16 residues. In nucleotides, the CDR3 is TGTGCCAGTAGTTCCTTAGCGGGGAGCTCCTACAATGAGCAGTTCTTC. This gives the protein CASSSLAGSSYNEQFF. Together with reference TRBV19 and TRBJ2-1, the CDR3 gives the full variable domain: DGGITQSPKYLFRKEGQNVTLSCEQNLNHDAMYWYRQDPGQGLRLIYYSQIVNDFQKGDIAEGYSVSREKKESFPLTVTSAQKNPTAFYLCASSSLAGSSYNEQFFGPGTRLTVL.

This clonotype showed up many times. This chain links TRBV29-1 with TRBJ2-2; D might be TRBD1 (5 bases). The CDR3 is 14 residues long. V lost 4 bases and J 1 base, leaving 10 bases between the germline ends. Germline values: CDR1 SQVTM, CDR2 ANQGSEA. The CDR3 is CSVARAKNTGELFF. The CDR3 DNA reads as TGCAGCGTTGCCAGGGCAAAGAACACCGGGGAGCTGTTTTTT.

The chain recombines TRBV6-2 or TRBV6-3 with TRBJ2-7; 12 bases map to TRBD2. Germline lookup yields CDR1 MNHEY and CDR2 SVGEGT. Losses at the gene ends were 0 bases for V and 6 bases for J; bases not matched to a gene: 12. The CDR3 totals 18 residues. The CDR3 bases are TGTGCCAGCAGTTACTCGAGGACTAGCGGGACTAACTTACCCGAGCAGTACTTC. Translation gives CASSYSRTSGTNLPEQYF.

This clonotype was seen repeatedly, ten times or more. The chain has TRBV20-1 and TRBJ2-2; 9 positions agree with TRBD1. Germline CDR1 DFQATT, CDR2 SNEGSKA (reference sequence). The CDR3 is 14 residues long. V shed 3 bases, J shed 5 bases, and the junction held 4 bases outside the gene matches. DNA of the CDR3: TGCAGTGCTAGTCAAGGACAGGGGACCGGGGAGCTGTTTTTT. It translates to CSASQGQGTGELFF.

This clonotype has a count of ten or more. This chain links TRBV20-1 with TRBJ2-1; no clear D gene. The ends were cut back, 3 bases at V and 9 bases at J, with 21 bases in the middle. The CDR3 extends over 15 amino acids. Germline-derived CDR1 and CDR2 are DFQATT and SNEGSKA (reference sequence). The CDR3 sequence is CSASAASLVEIEQFF. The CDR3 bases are TGCAGTGCTAGCGCCGCGAGCTTGGTTGAGATTGAGCAGTTCTTC.

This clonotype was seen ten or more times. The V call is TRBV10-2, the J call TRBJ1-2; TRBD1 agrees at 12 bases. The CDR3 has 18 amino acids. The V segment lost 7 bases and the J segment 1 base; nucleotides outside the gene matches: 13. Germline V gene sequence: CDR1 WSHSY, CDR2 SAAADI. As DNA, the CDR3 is TGCGCCAGCAATCCAGTACCGGGACAGGGGGCTGATAACTATGGCTACACCTTC. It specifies CASNPVPGQGADNYGYTF.

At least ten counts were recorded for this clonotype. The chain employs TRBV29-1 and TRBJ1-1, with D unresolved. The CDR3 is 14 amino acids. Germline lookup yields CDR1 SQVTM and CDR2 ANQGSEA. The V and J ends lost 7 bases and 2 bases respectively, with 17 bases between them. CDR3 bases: TGCAGCGCAAGACGTGGACGGGATAACACTGAAGCTTTCTTT. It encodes CSARRGRDNTEAFF.

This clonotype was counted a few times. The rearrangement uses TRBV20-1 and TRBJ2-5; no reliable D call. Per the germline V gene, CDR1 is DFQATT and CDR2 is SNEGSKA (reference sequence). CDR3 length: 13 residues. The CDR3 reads CSVLNPGPETQYF. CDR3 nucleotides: TGCAGCGTGTTGAATCCCGGCCCAGAGACCCAGTACTTC.

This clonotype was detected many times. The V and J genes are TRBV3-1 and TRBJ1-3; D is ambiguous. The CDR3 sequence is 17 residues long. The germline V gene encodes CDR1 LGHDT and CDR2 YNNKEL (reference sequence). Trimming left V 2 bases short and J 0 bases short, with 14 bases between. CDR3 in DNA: TGTGCCAGCAGCCAACTAGTTGCCCAGATCTCTGGAAACACCATATATTTT. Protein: CASSQLVAQISGNTIYF.